Listed here is a single T cell receptor beta chain. Method: immunoSEQ multiplex PCR; TCRdb's copy keeps in-frame clones and lacks some. The sample lists a few hundred thousand clones; about 90% were seen once. This sample is drawn from a study of blood T cell repertoires in COVID-19. The CDR3 runs to 15 residues. CDR1 and CDR2 (germline): MDHEN, SYDVKM. The ends lost 5 bases at V and 3 bases at J; junction bases unmatched: 5. The chain couples TRBV28 to TRBJ1-4; TRBD1 matches at 8 bases. The sequence was collected from a woman aged 50 to 60 in a cohort exposed to, infected with or recovered from COVID-19 (not recorded which). The sample comprised PBMCs or T cells enriched from blood (not recorded which). The chain's CDR3 is CASSPRDRPNEKLFF. For the CDR3, the DNA is TGTGCCAGCAGTCCGAGGGACAGGCCTAATGAAAAACTGTTTTTT.